This paragraph reports one T cell receptor (beta chain). Authors' data handling: How many nucleated cells were present was estimated from reference gene primer amplification. The method was immunoSEQ multiplex PCR; TCRdb's version includes in-frame clones alone and lacks a portion of them. D and trimming come from the DNA, and the V and J calls and clone size come from that table. The repertoire holds 52,000 or so clones, about 88% seen once, with over 15% in the top ten. The data are from a study of blood T cell repertoires in COVID-19. Overall study: Acute and convalescent COVID-19 samples came from the United States, Italy and Spain. Sample material is recorded as cDNA or gDNA derived from T cells, B-cell-depleted T cells, or PBMCs.

CDR1 and CDR2 (germline): ENHRY, SYGVKD. This CDR3 region has 13 residues. V shed 1 base and J 9 bases; nucleotides not matched to a gene: 5. The gene calls are TRBV10-3 and TRBJ1-1, with 7 bases identical to TRBD1. The sequenced sample was peripheral blood. The receptor's source is a man aged 70 or older with active COVID-19. The CDR3, as DNA: TGTGCCATCAGTGAGTTCGAGGGGGCGAAAGCTTTCTTT. Translation gives CAISEFEGAKAFF.